One and the same sample provided the 25 T cell receptor beta chains below, sequenced in a study of tumor-infiltrating lymphocytes in primary liver carcinoma. It was unsorted whole blood that yielded blood RNA, and germline DNA was also extracted. TCR beta cDNA was reverse-transcribed from around 0.55 ug of total RNA. The reaction used a constant-region primer and ProtoScript II reverse transcriptase. Libraries for TCR beta were built through three nested multiplex PCR rounds, which together made up a slightly modified ARM-PCR procedure. PCR rounds one and two used TRBV1-TRBV30 forward primers with a C-beta reverse primer for around 9 cycles each. TCRdb re-called the multiplex PCR reads with MiXCR, one entry per CDR3 protein. Of 310,000 or so distinct CDR3 sequences in the sample, approximately 65% were seen once. The specimen sequenced was peripheral blood. The receptors were sampled from a man in his forties with primary liver carcinoma and hepatitis B virus infection.

As concerns this clonotype: This may be a read error, as it is one base from a much larger clone. The chain combines TRBV4-1 with TRBJ2-7; the D gene is possibly TRBD1 (6 bases). Germline V gene lookup returns CDR1 MGHRA and CDR2 YSYEKL. The CDR3 extends over 15 amino acids. For the CDR3, the DNA is TGCGCCAGCAGCCAAGATCCAGGGGTCTCCCACGAGCAGTACTTC. Its protein product is CASSQDPGVSHEQYF.

As to this clonotype: A read error may produce the germline difference seen at one junction end. This chain links TRBV4-1 with TRBJ2-3, with 11 nucleotides matching TRBD2. Germline lookup yields CDR1 MGHRA and CDR2 YSYEKL. The CDR3 is 17 amino acids. The DNA for the CDR3 is TGCGTCAGCAGCCAAACTGGACTAGCGGGTAACACAGATACGCAGTATTTT. The encoded protein is CVSSQTGLAGNTDTQYF.

Details on this clonotype: A much more abundant neighbour one base away suggests this may be a read error. This chain links TRBV12-3 or TRBV12-4 with TRBJ1-4; TRBD1 is a possible D gene (6 bases). V lost 8 bases and J lost 8, with 15 bases in between. The CDR3 length is 13 residues. The CDR3 spells CASQIQGSEKLFF. CDR3 coding DNA: TGTGCCAGCCAAATACAGGGTTCAGAAAAACTGTTTTTT.

Note on this clonotype: This may stem from a read error, because a much larger clone lies one nucleotide away. This chain joins TRBV5-1 and TRBJ2-6; D is tentatively TRBD1 or TRBD2 (6 bases each). The CDR3 has 17 residues. Germline-derived CDR1 and CDR2 are SGHRS and YFSETQ. CDR3 bases: TGCGCCAGCAGCTTGGCCAGTGCCGGGGGCGGGGCCAACGCCCTGACTTTC. Protein: CASSLASAGGGANALTF. The whole variable domain, remainder taken from reference TRBV5-1 and TRBJ2-6, is KAGVTQTPRYLIKTRGQQVTLSCSPISGHRSVSWYQQTPGQGLQFLFEYFSETQRNKGNFPGRFSGRQFSNSRSEMNVSTLELGDSALYLCASSLASAGGGANALTFGAGSRLTVL.

The genes are TRBV11-1 and TRBJ2-2; the D is unclear. The V and J ends lost 0 bases and 8 bases respectively, with 16 bases between them. CDR1 is SGHAT, CDR2 FQDESV, per germline (reference sequence). The CDR3 sequence is 16 residues long. Here the CDR3 reads CASSLAPGIEVGELFF. Here the CDR3 DNA reads TGTGCCAGCAGCTTAGCCCCTGGAATCGAGGTGGGGGAGCTGTTTTTT.

As to this clonotype: The junction departs from germline at one end; a sequencing error may be responsible. This chain joins TRBV11-2 and TRBJ2-7; no firm D call. This CDR3 contains 14 residues. Germline lookup yields CDR1 SGHAT and CDR2 FQNNGV. This chain's CDR3 is CASSLSSATCEQYF. CDR3 coding DNA: TGTGCCAGCAGCTTAAGTTCAGCGACCTGCGAGCAATACTTC.

This clonotype was counted a few times. The germline gene is not matched at one end of the junction; a read error may be the cause. This chain links TRBV6-5 with TRBJ2-2, with 8 bases matching TRBD1. The CDR3 consists of 15 residues. Germline CDR1 reads MNHEY; CDR2 reads SVGAGI. The CDR3, as DNA: TGTGCCAACAGTACGCGGACAGGGAGTACCGGGGAGCTGTTTTTT. Its protein product is CANSTRTGSTGELFF.

The table lists this clonotype with a few counts. This sequence joins TRBV19 and TRBJ1-3, with 7 positions matching TRBD1. Trimming cost V 8 bases and J 3 bases; bases outside gene matches: 7. Germline V gene data show CDR1 as LNHDA and CDR2 as SQIVND (reference sequence). The CDR3 is 14 residues long. The CDR3 is CASRDSYLGNTIYF. The DNA of the CDR3 is TGTGCCAGTCGGGACAGCTACCTTGGAAACACCATATATTTT.

Notes on this clonotype: A much larger clone lies one base from this, so it may be a read error. This chain joins TRBV6-6 and TRBJ1-5; D is possibly TRBD1 (5 bases). Per germline, CDR1 MNHNY and CDR2 SVGAGI (reference sequence). The CDR3 contains 15 residues. The germline V and J ends were trimmed by 4 bases and 5 bases, with 15 bases remaining between them. The CDR3 sequence: CASSSRRVCDQPQHF. In DNA form, the CDR3 reads TGTGCCAGCAGTTCCCGCAGGGTGTGCGATCAGCCCCAGCATTTT.

Turning to this clonotype: A much bigger clone sits one base away, suggesting this may be a read error. V is TRBV5-6 and J is TRBJ2-5; D gene unclear. Germline CDR1 and CDR2: SGHDT and YYEEEE. The length of the CDR3 is 15 residues. The CDR3 here is CASSLVTGLIESQYF. The CDR3 DNA is TGTGCCAGCAGCTTGGTAACCGGGCTGATCGAGAGCCAGTACTTC.

The chain is built from TRBV7-9 and TRBJ2-5; D is possibly TRBD2 (5 bases). The CDR3 has 14 residues. Germline V gene sequence: CDR1 SEHNR, CDR2 FQNEAQ (reference sequence). The V and J ends lost 6 bases and 1 base respectively, with 12 bases between them. This CDR3 is CASRLSGGQETQYF. The CDR3 region has the DNA TGTGCCAGCAGGTTAAGCGGCGGCCAAGAGACCCAGTACTTC.

About this clonotype: One junction end disagrees with the germline gene, perhaps due to a read error. This chain links TRBV6-5 with TRBJ1-5; D is undetermined. Germline CDR1 MNHEY, CDR2 SVGAGI. The CDR3 runs to 13 residues. CDR3 sequence reads: CASSSRPDQPQRF. The CDR3 nucleotides are TGTGCCAGCAGCTCCAGACCGGATCAGCCCCAGCGTTTT.

Worth noting for this clonotype: Just one base apart from a much larger clone, this may be a read error. The CDR3 region has the DNA TGTACCAGCAGCCAAGATAGGTTTTGGGGACTAGCGGACGATGATACGCAGTATTTT. Its translation: CTSSQDRFWGLADDDTQYF. The rearrangement joins TRBV4-2 to TRBJ2-3; 11 bases align to TRBD2. Germline-derived CDR1 and CDR2 are LGHNA and YNFKEQ. The CDR3 sequence is 19 residues long.

Note on this clonotype: At one of its ends the junction is not consistent with the germline gene, which may arise from a read error. The rearrangement joins TRBV28 to TRBJ2-7; D not resolved. Looked up from germline, CDR1 is MDHEN and CDR2 is SYDVKM. The CDR3 extends over 13 amino acids. The CDR3 spells CVSTRGRPYEQYF. DNA of the CDR3: TGTGTCAGCACACGTGGCCGGCCCTACGAGCAGTACTTC.

The chain recombines TRBV29-1 with TRBJ2-7; TRBD1 matches at 7 bases. The V segment lost 6 bases and the J segment 7 bases; nucleotides outside the gene matches: 15. Germline V gene sequence: CDR1 SQVTM, CDR2 ANQGSEA. This CDR3 is built from 14 residues. The chain's CDR3 is CSVAPRQGMREQYF. The CDR3 DNA is TGCAGCGTAGCTCCCCGACAGGGCATGAGGGAGCAGTACTTC.

Notes on this clonotype: A much bigger clone sits one base away, suggesting this may be a read error. This chain connects TRBV13 to TRBJ2-1; 8 bases agree with TRBD2. CDR1 and CDR2 (germline): PRHDT, FYEKMQ (reference sequence). The CDR3 loop spans 18 amino acids. The trim removed 4 bases at V and 4 bases at J, leaving 15 bases unmatched. The DNA of the CDR3 is TGTGCCAGCAGCTACGATTGGGCGGCGGGAGGAAATTACAATGAGCAGTTCTTC. It yields the protein CASSYDWAAGGNYNEQFF.

This clonotype was seen many times. The chain recombines TRBV6-6 with TRBJ1-3; D call uncertain. V lost 2 bases and J 0 bases, leaving 11 bases between the germline ends. The CDR3 loop spans 16 amino acids. From germline, CDR1 is MNHNY and CDR2 SVGAGI (reference sequence). In DNA form, the CDR3 reads TGTGCCAGCAGTTACCTCGCCCCCCACTCTGGAAACACCATATATTTT. Its protein product is CASSYLAPHSGNTIYF.

As concerns this clonotype: This is likely a read error, given that the CDR3 carries no conserved phenylalanine or tryptophan at its end. Here the CDR3 reads CASSLAVGSYEQYS. Here the CDR3 DNA reads TGTGCCAGCAGCTTAGCAGTAGGGAGCTACGAGCAGTACTCC. The genes are TRBV7-8 and TRBJ2-7, with a possible D match to TRBD2 (5 bases). The CDR3 spans 14 residues. V was shortened by 0 bases and J by 3 bases, with 9 bases between the two germline ends. Germline CDR1 reads SGHVS; CDR2 reads FQNEAQ.

This clonotype has a count of ten or more. The chain has TRBV6-5 and TRBJ1-5; the match to TRBD1 covers 7 bases. The CDR3 loop spans 17 amino acids. Trimming cost V 6 bases and J 0 bases; bases outside gene matches: 11. CDR1 is MNHEY, CDR2 SVGAGI, per germline. CDR3 in amino acids: CASRQQGTPNSNQPQHF. The CDR3 coding sequence is TGTGCCAGCAGACAACAGGGGACCCCGAATAGCAATCAGCCCCAGCATTTT.

This clonotype was picked up a small number of times. In DNA form, the CDR3 reads TGCAGCGTCCATGGGAGTTTCACAGATACGCAGTATTTT. Its protein product is CSVHGSFTDTQYF. The V call is TRBV29-1, the J call TRBJ2-3, with D possibly matching TRBD2 (5 bases). Germline V gene sequence: CDR1 SQVTM, CDR2 ANQGSEA. Trimming took 6 bases from V and 2 from J, leaving 12 bases between them. The CDR3 length is 13 residues.

This clonotype was recorded at least ten times. The V and J genes are TRBV4-2 and TRBJ1-2; D unresolved. V dropped 1 base and J dropped 5 bases, with 23 bases sitting between them. Germline V gives CDR1 LGHNA, CDR2 YNFKEQ. The CDR3 has 18 amino acids. CDR3 region: CASSQVTLGGADGYGYTF. Written as DNA, the CDR3 is TGTGCCAGCAGCCAAGTAACATTGGGCGGAGCGGACGGTTATGGCTACACCTTC.

This clonotype was found many times. This chain links TRBV24-1 with TRBJ1-1; D possibly corresponds to TRBD1 (5 bases). V was trimmed by 0 bases and J by 11 bases, leaving 9 bases between them. Germline CDR1 reads KGHDR; CDR2 reads SFDVKD. CDR3 length: 12 residues. CDR3 residues: CATSDLFGGAFF. DNA of the CDR3: TGTGCCACCAGTGATTTGTTTGGGGGTGCTTTCTTT.

The chain is built from TRBV28 and TRBJ2-3; perhaps TRBD1 as D (5 bases). Per the germline V gene, CDR1 is MDHEN and CDR2 is SYDVKM. The CDR3 has 13 amino acids. V lost 8 bases and J lost 11, with 20 bases in between. DNA of the CDR3: TGTGCCAGCTGTCAGGGCCAGTTCGGTAGGCAGTATTTT. Residues: CASCQGQFGRQYF. The full variable domain, in which reference TRBV28 and TRBJ2-3 provide the parts outside the CDR3, is DVKVTQSSRYLVKRTGEKVFLECVQDMDHENMFWYRQDPGLGLRLIYFSYDVKMKEKGDIPEGYSVSREKKERFSLILESASTNQTSMYLCASCQGQFGRQYFGPGTRLTVL.

This chain links TRBV12-3 or TRBV12-4 with TRBJ2-1; possible D gene TRBD1, 6 bases. There are 13 residues in the CDR3. V lost 3 bases and J 9 bases, leaving 12 bases between the germline ends. CDR3 sequence: CASSFGIGGEQFF. Here the CDR3 DNA reads TGTGCCAGCAGTTTCGGAATAGGGGGTGAGCAGTTCTTC.

This clonotype has at least ten counts. This chain uses TRBV6-1 with TRBJ2-7; TRBD2 might be the D (6 bases). This CDR3 has 13 amino acids. Per the germline V gene, CDR1 is MNHNS and CDR2 is SASEGT. V was cut by 7 bases and J by 3 bases, with 13 bases left in between. CDR3 loop: CASTSSEGYEQYF. For the CDR3, the DNA is TGTGCCAGCACCTCTAGCGAAGGCTACGAGCAGTACTTC.